The 28 T cell receptor beta chains reported below all come from one sample, sequenced in a study of blood T cell repertoires in COVID-19. Clones were read by immunoSEQ multiplex PCR, and TCRdb kept only the in-frame ones, dropping some. Of about 78,000 clones listed, roughly 91% are singletons. The sequenced sample was peripheral blood. These receptors originate from a woman aged 45-65 years in a cohort sampled during active COVID-19.

The chain joins TRBV18 to TRBJ2-4; D is perhaps TRBD2 (5 bases). The CDR3 contains 15 residues. V lost 2 bases and J 4 bases, leaving 12 bases between the germline ends. Germline V gene sequence: CDR1 KGHSH, CDR2 LQKENI. CDR3 protein: CASSPEGSSKNIQYF. The CDR3 DNA follows: TGTGCCAGCTCACCAGAAGGGAGCAGTAAAAACATTCAGTACTTC.

V gene TRBV18 combines with J gene TRBJ2-2; 8 nucleotides line up with TRBD1. J was trimmed by 1 base and V by 5 bases; bases with no gene match: 6. The germline CDR1 and CDR2 sequences are KGHSH and LQKENI. The CDR3 sequence is 16 residues long. The CDR3 sequence: CASSTTGTGNTGELFF. Here the CDR3 DNA reads TGTGCCAGCTCAACTACCGGGACAGGGAACACCGGGGAGCTGTTTTTT.

The gene calls are TRBV27 and TRBJ2-3, with 8 bases that match TRBD1. The CDR3 runs to 13 residues. With V trimmed by 6 bases and J by 3 bases, 2 bases remained unmatched. Per germline, CDR1 MNHEY and CDR2 SMNVEV (reference sequence). The CDR3 nucleotides are TGTGCCAGCAGGGACAGGGCGACAGATACGCAGTATTTT. Translation: CASRDRATDTQYF.

V is TRBV19 and J is TRBJ2-7; D perhaps matches TRBD1 (7 bases). CDR3 size: 12 residues. Germline CDR1 and CDR2: LNHDA and SQIVND (reference sequence). Deletions cut 5 bases from V and 6 bases from J, with 11 bases between. CDR3 nucleotide sequence: TGTGCCAGTAGTCCAGGGGGAGGCGAGCAGTACTTC. As protein: CASSPGGGEQYF.

The chain is built from TRBV9 and TRBJ2-3; D unclear. In germline, CDR1 is SGDLS, CDR2 YYNGEE. V was clipped by 3 bases and J by 2 bases, with 4 bases between them. The CDR3 runs to 12 residues. CDR3 DNA: TGTGCCAGCAGCGCCTTCACAGATACGCAGTATTTT. Translated, it gives CASSAFTDTQYF.

The rearrangement joins TRBV6-5 to TRBJ2-1; D unclear. The CDR3 is made up of 15 amino acids. The V and J ends lost 5 bases and 0 bases respectively, with 11 bases between them. Germline V gives CDR1 MNHEY, CDR2 SVGAGI. Written as DNA, the CDR3 is TGTGCCAGCAGTACTCACCGTAACTCCTACAATGAGCAGTTCTTC. Its protein is CASSTHRNSYNEQFF.

The rearrangement links TRBV6-6 to TRBJ2-2, with 8 bases lining up with TRBD2. The CDR3 is made up of 16 amino acids. Trimming took 0 bases from V and 7 from J; bases not matched to a gene: 7. Germline assignment: CDR1 MNHNY and CDR2 SVGAGI (reference sequence). The CDR3 DNA follows: TGTGCCAGCAGTTACTCGGGACTAGGAGGACGCGGGGAGCTGTTTTTT. Translated, it gives CASSYSGLGGRGELFF.

The CDR3, as DNA: TGTGCCATCAGAGGGAGGGAAGAAGAAAAACTGTTTTTT. This encodes CAIRGREEEKLFF. This rearrangement joins TRBV10-3 to TRBJ1-4; no firm D call. The CDR3 consists of 13 residues. In germline, CDR1 is ENHRY, CDR2 SYGVKD. V was trimmed by 6 bases and J by 8 bases, leaving 13 bases between them.

This clone came up once. The chain has TRBV6-5 and TRBJ2-2, with 11 bases lining up with TRBD2. The CDR3 has 16 amino acids. V lost 4 bases and J lost 6; bases outside the gene matches: 7. CDR1 MNHEY and CDR2 SVGAGI come from the germline V gene. CDR3 nucleotides: TGTGCCAGCAGTTCACTAGCGGGAGTCGTATCCGGGGAGCTGTTTTTT. Translation: CASSSLAGVVSGELFF.

The V gene is TRBV28, the J gene TRBJ1-1, with D hard to call. Germline CDR1 and CDR2: MDHEN and SYDVKM. Trimming removed 6 bases at V and 5 bases at J, with 19 bases between. The length of the CDR3 is 15 residues. This chain's CDR3 is CASRDGGPKRTEAFF. The CDR3 nucleotides are TGTGCCAGCAGGGACGGAGGACCCAAGAGGACTGAAGCTTTCTTT. Full variable domain (remainder filled in from reference TRBV28 and TRBJ1-1): DVKVTQSSRYLVKRTGEKVFLECVQDMDHENMFWYRQDPGLGLRLIYFSYDVKMKEKGDIPEGYSVSREKKERFSLILESASTNQTSMYLCASRDGGPKRTEAFFGQGTRLTVV.

This clone was picked up one time. The genes are TRBV5-1 and TRBJ2-1; maybe TRBD1 (5 bases). Germline V gene sequence: CDR1 SGHRS, CDR2 YFSETQ. The CDR3 covers 15 residues. V lost 2 bases and J lost 10, with 19 bases in between. Written as DNA, the CDR3 is TGCGCCAGCAGCTTTCTGACGGCCGGACAAGGGGAGCAGTTCTTC. Its protein product is CASSFLTAGQGEQFF.

The chain has TRBV24-1 and TRBJ2-7; 9 bases align to TRBD1. The V segment lost 9 bases and the J segment 3 bases; nucleotides outside the gene matches: 20. CDR1 is KGHDR and CDR2 is SFDVKD in the germline V gene. This CDR3 region has 18 residues. DNA of the CDR3: TGTGCCACCCCGCTCCCCCAATCCGGACAGGGGCCATTCTACGAGCAGTACTTC. It encodes CATPLPQSGQGPFYEQYF.

The chain has TRBV27 and TRBJ2-3, with 12 bases lining up with TRBD1. Germline loops: CDR1 MNHEY, CDR2 SMNVEV (reference sequence). The CDR3 totals 14 residues. The trim removed 6 bases at V and 7 bases at J, leaving 5 bases unmatched. The CDR3 is CASRKGQGANTQYF. The CDR3 DNA reads TGTGCCAGCAGGAAGGGACAGGGGGCAAATACGCAGTATTTT.

This chain links TRBV27 with TRBJ1-3; D perhaps matches TRBD1 (6 bases). V dropped 6 bases and J dropped 4 bases, with 13 bases sitting between them. The CDR3 covers 14 residues. CDR1 and CDR2 (germline): MNHEY, SMNVEV (reference sequence). The CDR3 sequence: CASSFTGPGNTIYF. For the CDR3, the DNA is TGTGCCAGCAGCTTCACAGGGCCCGGAAACACCATATATTTT.

V and J are TRBV27 and TRBJ2-7; 13 bases are shared with TRBD2. V was pared by 10 bases and J by 2 bases, with 5 bases of the junction left unmatched. This CDR3 region has 14 residues. Per the germline V gene, CDR1 is MNHEY and CDR2 is SMNVEV (reference sequence). This chain's CDR3 is CATGLAGAPYEQYF. The CDR3 DNA reads TGTGCCACCGGACTAGCGGGAGCCCCCTACGAGCAGTACTTC.

The rearrangement uses TRBV21-1 and TRBJ2-7; TRBD1 reflects the table's D call only, with no check against the DNA. TRBV21-1 is tagged as a pseudogene. The CDR3 covers 16 residues. The CDR3 sequence is CASSILRDRDSYEQYF. The CDR3 coding sequence is TGTGCCAGCAGCATCCTCCGGGACAGGGACTCCTACGAGCAGTACTTC.

This clone was observed a few times. This sequence joins TRBV28 and TRBJ2-5; weak D call: TRBD1 (5 bases). In germline, CDR1 is MDHEN, CDR2 SYDVKM. CDR3 length equals 14 residues. V lost 6 bases and J 1 base, leaving 12 bases between the germline ends. CDR3 bases: TGTGCCAGCAGCTCTCCCGACAGCCAAGAGACCCAGTACTTC. This sequence encodes CASSSPDSQETQYF.

The chain has TRBV28 and TRBJ1-2, with no clear D. Germline CDR1 reads MDHEN; CDR2 reads SYDVKM. The CDR3 is 14 amino acids. Trimming removed 7 bases at V and 2 bases at J, with 14 bases between. In DNA form, the CDR3 reads TGTGCCAGCAACCAGCCAGGTTGGAACTATGGCTACACCTTC. Translated: CASNQPGWNYGYTF.

The V and J genes are TRBV30 and TRBJ1-2; tentatively, D is TRBD1 (5 bases). The ends were cut back, 5 bases at V and 2 bases at J, with 9 bases in the middle. This CDR3 contains 12 residues. Germline V gene lookup returns CDR1 GTSNPN and CDR2 SVGIG (reference sequence). CDR3 coding DNA: TGTGCCTGGGACAGTGAAAACTATGGCTACACCTTC. Amino acid sequence: CAWDSENYGYTF.

The chain combines TRBV2 with TRBJ2-1; D not resolved. The germline V gene has CDR1 SNHLY and CDR2 FYNNEI. This CDR3 is 17 amino acids long. The ends were cut back, 8 bases at V and 0 bases at J, with 20 bases in the middle. CDR3 protein: CASSRNGQLSSYNEQFF. The CDR3 coding sequence is TGTGCCAGCTCGAGAAATGGGCAGTTAAGCTCCTACAATGAGCAGTTCTTC.

This chain joins TRBV5-6 and TRBJ2-7; weak D call: TRBD1 (6 bases). V was trimmed by 2 bases and J by 5 bases, leaving 8 bases between them. Looked up from germline, CDR1 is SGHDT and CDR2 is YYEEEE. The CDR3 is 12 amino acids. The CDR3, as DNA: TGTGCCAGCAGCTTTGGGACACACGAGCAGTACTTC. Translation: CASSFGTHEQYF.

The chain couples TRBV11-3 to TRBJ2-3; 9 bases are shared with TRBD1. In germline, CDR1 is SGHNT, CDR2 YENEEA. V was clipped by 2 bases and J by 3 bases; unmatched bases: 3. The length of the CDR3 is 15 residues. The CDR3 here is CASSLTGGRTDTQYF. The CDR3 coding sequence is TGTGCCAGCAGCTTAACAGGGGGCCGGACAGATACGCAGTATTTT.

J is TRBJ2-2 and V is TRBV27; 8 bases line up with TRBD2. Germline V lookup: CDR1 MNHEY, CDR2 SMNVEV (reference sequence). The CDR3 spans 15 residues. With V trimmed by 2 bases and J by 6 bases, 5 bases remained unmatched. In DNA form, the CDR3 reads TGTGCCAGCAGTTTAGGGCTAGCGGGCCCCGGGGAGCTGTTTTTT. The encoded protein is CASSLGLAGPGELFF.

The chain is built from TRBV5-1 and TRBJ2-3, with TRBD1 matching 9 bases. This CDR3 region has 16 residues. V trimming: 0 bases; J trimming: 2 bases; junction bases outside the gene matches: 4. The germline CDR1 and CDR2 sequences are SGHRS and YFSETQ. The DNA for the CDR3 is TGCGCCAGCAGCTTGGATGGGACAGGGATCACAGATACGCAGTATTTT. Its protein is CASSLDGTGITDTQYF.

The chain recombines TRBV3-1 (or the pseudogene TRBV3-2) with TRBJ2-3; D may be TRBD1 (5 bases). Trimming pared 6 bases from V and 4 bases from J, leaving 5 bases between. The CDR3 sequence is 11 residues long. Germline lookup yields CDR1 LGHDT and CDR2 YNNKEL (reference sequence). The DNA for the CDR3 is TGTGCCAGCAGAGGGGCAGATACGCAGTATTTT. This codes for CASRGADTQYF.

This clone was seen just once. The V call is TRBV11-2, the J call TRBJ2-1; 8 bases match TRBD2. In germline, CDR1 is SGHAT, CDR2 FQNNGV. The CDR3 runs 16 residues. V lost 5 bases to trimming and J lost 3 bases; unmatched junction nucleotides: 9. This chain's CDR3 is CASSAVRGLDYNEQFF. The CDR3 region has the DNA TGTGCCAGCAGCGCCGTGAGGGGACTAGACTACAATGAGCAGTTCTTC. The full variable domain, rest sourced from reference TRBV11-2 and TRBJ2-1, is EAGVAQSPRYKIIEKRQSVAFWCNPISGHATLYWYQQILGQGPKLLIQFQNNGVVDDSQLPKDRFSAERLKGVDSTLKIQPAKLEDSAVYLCASSAVRGLDYNEQFFGPGTRLTVL.

Only one count was recorded for this clone. Here the CDR3 DNA reads TGTGCCAGCTTCGCCCAGGGGGATGAGCAGTTCTTC. Amino acid sequence: CASFAQGDEQFF. V is TRBV2 and J is TRBJ2-1; 7 bases agree with TRBD1. Unmatched junction bases numbered 6, after V lost 8 bases and J lost 8 bases. CDR3 length: 12 amino acids. The germline V gene has CDR1 SNHLY and CDR2 FYNNEI.

This clone has only a few counts. The chain has TRBV5-4 and TRBJ2-1; 7 nucleotides line up with TRBD2. Looked up from germline, CDR1 is SGHNT and CDR2 is YYREEE (reference sequence). V was pared by 0 bases and J by 4 bases, with 4 bases of the junction left unmatched. The CDR3 runs 15 residues. The CDR3 DNA is TGTGCCAGCAGCTTGGCTAGCGGCATTTACAATGAGCAGTTCTTC. Residues: CASSLASGIYNEQFF.